The 28 T cell receptor beta chains below all came from one sample that was sequenced in a study of blood T cells in healthy people across ages. Together with a sample-barcoded 5' primer, a J-beta primer mix was included in a second PCR lasting about 7 to 11 cycles. TCRdb reprocessed the 5' RACE reads with MiXCR, giving one entry per CDR3 protein. The table has under 1,100,000 distinct CDR3 sequences, roughly a quarter seen once. These sequences were also reported in another study, on T cells of mothers and their children.

The sample consisted of blood. The receptors come from a girl under 10 years old in good health.

CDR3 nucleotide sequence: TGTGCCAGCAGCCGTGGATTCAACTATGGCTACACCTTC. Protein product: CASSRGFNYGYTF. The chain couples TRBV7-9 to TRBJ1-2; D is ambiguous. This CDR3 spans 13 amino acids. V was pared by 5 bases and J by 2 bases, with 9 bases between. Germline V gene lookup returns CDR1 SEHNR and CDR2 FQNEAQ (reference sequence).

This clonotype appeared a few times. The chain employs TRBV7-8 and TRBJ2-3; 8 nucleotides match TRBD1. Per the germline V gene, CDR1 is SGHVS and CDR2 is FQNEAQ. J was trimmed by 5 bases and V by 10 bases; bases with no gene match: 14. The CDR3 length is 15 residues. CDR3 sequence (DNA): TGTGCCACCCAGATCTTCAGGGGGCTGGGAGATACGCAGTATTTT. It encodes CATQIFRGLGDTQYF.

The chain is built from TRBV27 and TRBJ2-7; TRBD2 matches at 11 bases. V lost 5 bases and J lost 3; bases outside the gene matches: 6. The germline gives CDR1 MNHEY, CDR2 SMNVEV (reference sequence). The CDR3 has 15 amino acids. The CDR3 reads CASSRRLAGNYEQYF. The DNA of the CDR3 is TGTGCCAGCAGTCGGCGACTAGCGGGAAACTACGAGCAGTACTTC.

The chain uses TRBV4-3 and TRBJ1-1; D ambiguous. Germline V gives CDR1 LGHNA, CDR2 YSLEER. The CDR3 spans 17 residues. V gave up 0 bases and J gave up 5 bases, with 19 bases separating them. The CDR3 DNA follows: TGCGCCAGCAGCCAAGATCGGGAGTCGGGGTGGAGGACTGAAGCTTTCTTT. This sequence encodes CASSQDRESGWRTEAFF.

This clonotype came up a few times. The gene calls are TRBV10-3 and TRBJ1-6, with TRBD1 identical over 7 bases. Germline V gives CDR1 ENHRY, CDR2 SYGVKD. The CDR3 loop spans 15 amino acids. V dropped 4 bases and J dropped 9; count of bases not matched to a gene: 9. The CDR3 region has the DNA TGTGCCATCAGTGGGGGACAGTTGATGAGTTCACCCCTCCACTTT. Translation: CAISGGQLMSSPLHF.

As for this clonotype: At one end the junction does not follow the germline gene, possibly because of a read error. The chain links TRBV5-5 to TRBJ2-5; perhaps TRBD2 as D (6 bases). CDR3 length: 14 residues. Germline CDR1 SGHKS, CDR2 YYEKEE (reference sequence). CDR3 DNA sequence: TGTGCCGGCAGCCCGCAGACTAGAGCAGAGACCCAGTACTTC. Translated, it gives CAGSPQTRAETQYF.

At least ten counts were recorded for this clonotype. The CDR3 sequence is CASSHLFGGGITDTQYF. DNA of the CDR3: TGTGCCAGCAGCCATCTTTTCGGGGGCGGGATCACAGATACGCAGTATTTT. The chain has TRBV14 and TRBJ2-3; the D call may be TRBD1 or TRBD2 (6 bases each). Trimming pared 3 bases from V and 2 bases from J, leaving 18 bases between. The CDR3 consists of 17 residues. Germline assignment: CDR1 SGHDN and CDR2 FVKESK.

The chain carries TRBV4-3 and TRBJ1-4; TRBD1 matches at 8 bases. Per the germline V gene, CDR1 is LGHNA and CDR2 is YSLEER. The CDR3 consists of 15 residues. J gave up 8 bases and V 1 base, and 6 bases lay outside the gene matches. The CDR3 spells CASSQGPTGDEKLFF. The CDR3 nucleotides are TGCGCCAGCAGCCAAGGTCCGACAGGGGACGAAAAACTGTTTTTT.

J is TRBJ2-7 and V is TRBV5-1; D not resolved. Trimming pared 0 bases from V and 5 bases from J, leaving 15 bases between. This CDR3 has 15 residues. CDR1 is SGHRS, CDR2 YFSETQ, per germline. The CDR3 here is CASSLGVSMRDEQYF. The CDR3 coding sequence is TGCGCCAGCAGCTTGGGGGTTAGCATGCGTGACGAGCAGTACTTC.

The genes are TRBV19 and TRBJ2-3, with unresolved D. The CDR3 loop spans 13 amino acids. V lost 7 bases to trimming and J lost 2 bases, with 10 bases between them. Germline V gene data show CDR1 as LNHDA and CDR2 as SQIVND (reference sequence). CDR3 bases: TGTGCCAGTAAAAGCGTAAACACAGATACGCAGTATTTT. This translates into CASKSVNTDTQYF.

The sample holds a few counts of this clonotype. The rearrangement links TRBV9 to TRBJ1-2; D is possibly TRBD1 (5 bases). Germline V gives CDR1 SGDLS, CDR2 YYNGEE. The CDR3 spans 14 residues. V was clipped by 2 bases and J by 4 bases, with 12 bases between them. The CDR3, as DNA: TGTGCCAGCAGCGTTCCTGGGGGTCGCTATGGCTACACCTTC. As protein: CASSVPGGRYGYTF.

This clonotype appeared a few times. This chain uses TRBV12-3 or TRBV12-4 with TRBJ2-1, with D perhaps matching TRBD2 (5 bases). Trimming pared 6 bases from V and 6 bases from J, leaving 21 bases between. There are 16 residues in the CDR3. CDR3 loop: CASSSPGSTGLNEQFF. The CDR3 DNA sequence: TGTGCCAGCAGCTCCCCGGGATCGACTGGACTCAATGAGCAGTTCTTC.

This clonotype came up a few times. V and J are TRBV20-1 and TRBJ2-5, with 8 positions matching TRBD1. The end of the DNA fits TRBJ2-7 better, so the J call may be wrong. CDR1 is DFQATT, CDR2 SNEGSKA, per germline (reference sequence). The CDR3 covers 13 residues. The CDR3 region has the DNA TGCAGTGCTAACTCCGGGACAGGCTACGAGCAGTACTTC. Protein sequence: CSANSGTGYEQYF.

This clonotype has more than one count but fewer than ten. The chain is built from TRBV29-1 and TRBJ2-5; D possibly corresponds to TRBD2 (5 bases). Germline V gene data show CDR1 as SQVTM and CDR2 as ANQGSEA. The V end lost 0 bases, the J end lost 5 bases, and 13 bases lay between the germline ends. CDR3 length: 14 residues. CDR3 sequence: CSVEDRAREETQYF. The CDR3 nucleotides read TGCAGCGTTGAAGATCGGGCTAGGGAGGAGACCCAGTACTTC.

The chain links TRBV5-4 to TRBJ2-3, with D unclear. This CDR3 is 13 amino acids long. Germline V gives CDR1 SGHNT, CDR2 YYREEE (reference sequence). V lost 0 bases and J 4 bases, leaving 6 bases between the germline ends. The CDR3 loop reads CASSLVDPDTQYF. Written as DNA, the CDR3 is TGTGCCAGCAGCTTGGTAGATCCAGATACGCAGTATTTT.

The chain couples TRBV11-2 to TRBJ2-5; D perhaps matches TRBD2 (5 bases). In germline, CDR1 is SGHAT, CDR2 FQNNGV. CDR3 length: 16 amino acids. The V gene lost 3 bases and the J gene lost 3 bases, with 17 bases spanning the gap. The CDR3 loop is CASSFFPKADEETQYF. CDR3 DNA: TGTGCCAGCAGCTTCTTCCCCAAAGCGGATGAAGAGACCCAGTACTTC.

This clonotype was recorded a few times. One end of the junction does not line up with germline, which may come from a read error. The chain joins TRBV6-5 to TRBJ2-5; D is unclear. This CDR3 is built from 14 residues. Per germline, CDR1 MNHEY and CDR2 SVGAGI. The CDR3 nucleotides read TGTGCCAGCAGTTACGCATACCGACAAGAGGCCCAGTACTTC. Translation gives CASSYAYRQEAQYF.

A few counts support this clonotype. V and J are TRBV5-1 and TRBJ2-3; 7 positions match TRBD2. Germline lookup yields CDR1 SGHRS and CDR2 YFSETQ. Trimming removed 0 bases from V and 3 bases from J; junction bases left unmatched: 7. The CDR3 has 16 residues. CDR3 region: CASSLVSAGVTDTQYF. CDR3 nucleotides: TGCGCCAGCAGCTTGGTTTCGGCGGGAGTAACAGATACGCAGTATTTT.

This clonotype was counted a few times. The gene calls are TRBV7-2 and TRBJ2-5; possibly TRBD2 for D (6 bases). Germline CDR1 SGHTA, CDR2 FQGNSA. The CDR3 sequence is 15 residues long. Trimming stripped 5 bases from V and 5 bases from J, with 18 bases between. CDR3 bases: TGTGCCAGCAGCCTACGACCCGGGGGACCGGAGACCCAGTACTTC. It is translated as CASSLRPGGPETQYF. The entire variable domain, with the rest obtained from reference TRBV7-2 and TRBJ2-5, is as follows: GAGVSQSPSNKVTEKGKDVELRCDPISGHTALYWYRQSLGQGLEFLIYFQGNSAPDKSGLPSDRFSAERTGGSVSTLTIQRTQQEDSAVYLCASSLRPGGPETQYFGPGTRLLVL.

The chain employs TRBV4-3 and TRBJ2-4; unclear D gene. Germline V CDR1 and CDR2: LGHNA, YSLEER. Trimming took 2 bases from V and 7 from J, leaving 9 bases between them. This CDR3 contains 13 residues. The CDR3 protein is CASSQIIGNIQYF. In DNA, the CDR3 is TGCGCCAGCAGCCAAATCATAGGGAACATTCAGTACTTC.

The rearrangement joins TRBV11-3 to TRBJ2-3; D is unclear. The V and J ends lost 6 bases and 1 base respectively, with 17 bases between them. CDR1 and CDR2 from the germline V gene are SGHNT and YENEEA. This CDR3 is 16 amino acids long. The CDR3 region has the DNA TGTGCCAGCAGTTCTAACTTCTTGGAGCGCACAGATACGCAGTATTTT. Translated: CASSSNFLERTDTQYF.

This chain joins TRBV6-5 and TRBJ2-4, with 8 bases matching TRBD1. This CDR3 has 16 residues. Trimming cost V 3 bases and J 0 bases; bases outside gene matches: 4. The germline CDR1 and CDR2 sequences are MNHEY and SVGAGI. CDR3 in amino acids: CASSYGGQVAKNIQYF. The DNA of the CDR3 is TGTGCCAGCAGTTATGGGGGACAGGTAGCCAAAAACATTCAGTACTTC.

This clonotype was picked up a small number of times. The J gene is TRBJ2-5, the V gene TRBV10-2; no reliable D call. The end of the DNA is better explained by TRBJ2-1, so the J call may be wrong. CDR1 WSHSY and CDR2 SAAADI come from the germline V gene. This CDR3 comprises 11 residues. In DNA, the CDR3 is TGCGCCAGCTTACGTTCGAATGAGCAGTTCTTC. Translating gives CASLRSNEQFF.

V gene TRBV20-1 combines with J gene TRBJ2-1; 7 nucleotides agree with TRBD1. V trimming: 2 bases; J trimming: 0 bases; junction bases outside the gene matches: 10. The CDR3 runs to 17 residues. Germline V gene lookup returns CDR1 DFQATT and CDR2 SNEGSKA (reference sequence). The CDR3, as DNA: TGCAGTGCTAGAAAACGAGGACAGGTTAGCTCCTACAATGAGCAGTTCTTC. Protein product: CSARKRGQVSSYNEQFF.

The chain has TRBV7-2 and TRBJ2-1, with D hard to call. The DNA end favors TRBJ2-5, so the J call may be wrong. Per germline, CDR1 SGHTA and CDR2 FQGNSA. The CDR3 covers 16 residues. The CDR3 DNA follows: TGTGCCAGCAGCTCAAAATGCCGGAGTAGACAAGAGACCCAGTACTTC. Translated, it gives CASSSKCRSRQETQYF.

The gene calls are TRBV9 and TRBJ2-1; TRBD1 matches at 9 bases. Germline lookup yields CDR1 SGDLS and CDR2 YYNGEE. J gave up 8 bases and V 3 bases, and 9 bases lay outside the gene matches. This CDR3 contains 15 residues. CDR3 in amino acids: CASSDGGQGGDEQFF. CDR3 nucleotide sequence: TGTGCCAGCAGCGATGGGGGACAGGGAGGGGATGAGCAGTTCTTC.

V gene TRBV20-1 combines with J gene TRBJ2-7, with TRBD2 matching 13 bases. The V gene end was trimmed by 6 bases and the J gene end by 6 bases; junction bases not matched to a gene: 5. This CDR3 has 13 residues. Germline CDR1 reads DFQATT; CDR2 reads SNEGSKA (reference sequence). CDR3 amino acids: CSATGLAGVEQYF. CDR3 sequence (DNA): TGCAGTGCGACAGGACTAGCGGGAGTCGAGCAGTACTTC.

The chain uses TRBV25-1 and TRBJ1-1; D unclear. Trimming removed 3 bases at V and 6 bases at J, with 8 bases between. Germline values: CDR1 MGHDK, CDR2 SYGVNS. The CDR3 length is 12 residues. The CDR3 DNA follows: TGTGCCAGCAGTGAGGGAGAGCCTGAAGCTTTCTTT. Its protein product is CASSEGEPEAFF.